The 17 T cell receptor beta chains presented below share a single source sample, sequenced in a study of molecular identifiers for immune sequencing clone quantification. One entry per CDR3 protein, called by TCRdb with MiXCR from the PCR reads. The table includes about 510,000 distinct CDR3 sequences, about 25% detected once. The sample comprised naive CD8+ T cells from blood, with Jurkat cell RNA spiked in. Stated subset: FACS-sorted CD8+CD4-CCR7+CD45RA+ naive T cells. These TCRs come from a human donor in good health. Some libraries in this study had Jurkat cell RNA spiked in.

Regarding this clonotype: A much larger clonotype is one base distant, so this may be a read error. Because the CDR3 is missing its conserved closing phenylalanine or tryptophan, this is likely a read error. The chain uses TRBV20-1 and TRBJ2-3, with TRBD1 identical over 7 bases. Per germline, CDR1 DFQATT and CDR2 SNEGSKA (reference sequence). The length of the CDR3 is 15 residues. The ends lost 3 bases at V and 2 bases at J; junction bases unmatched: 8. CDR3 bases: TGCAGTGCTAGTCAACCGGGACAGATCACAGATACGCAGTATTCT. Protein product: CSASQPGQITDTQYS.

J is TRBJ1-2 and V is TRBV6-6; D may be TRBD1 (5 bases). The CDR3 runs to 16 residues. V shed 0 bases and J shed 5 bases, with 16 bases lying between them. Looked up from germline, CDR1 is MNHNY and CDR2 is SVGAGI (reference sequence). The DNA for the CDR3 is TGTGCCAGCAGTTACTCTGTCGGGGGGATCCCTTATGGCTACACCTTC. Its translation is CASSYSVGGIPYGYTF.

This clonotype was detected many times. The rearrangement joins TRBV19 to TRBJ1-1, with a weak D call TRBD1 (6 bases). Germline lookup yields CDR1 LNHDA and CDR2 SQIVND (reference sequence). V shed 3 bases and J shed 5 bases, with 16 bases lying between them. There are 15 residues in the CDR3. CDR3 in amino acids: CASSIGTTGSTEAFF. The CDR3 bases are TGTGCCAGTAGTATTGGGACAACGGGGAGTACTGAAGCTTTCTTT.

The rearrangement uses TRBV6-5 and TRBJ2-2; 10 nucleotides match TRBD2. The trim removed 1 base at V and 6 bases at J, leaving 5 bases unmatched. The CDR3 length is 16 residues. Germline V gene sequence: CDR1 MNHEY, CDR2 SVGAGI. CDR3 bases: TGTGCCAGCAGTTACTTTAGCGGGAGGATCGCCGGGGAGCTGTTTTTT. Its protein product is CASSYFSGRIAGELFF.

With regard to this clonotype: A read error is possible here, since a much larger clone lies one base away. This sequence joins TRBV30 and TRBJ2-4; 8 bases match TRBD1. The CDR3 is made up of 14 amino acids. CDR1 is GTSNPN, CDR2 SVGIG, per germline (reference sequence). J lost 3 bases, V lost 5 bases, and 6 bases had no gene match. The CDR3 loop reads CAWGQGLGKNIQYF. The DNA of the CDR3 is TGTGCCTGGGGACAGGGATTGGGCAAAAACATTCAGTACTTC.

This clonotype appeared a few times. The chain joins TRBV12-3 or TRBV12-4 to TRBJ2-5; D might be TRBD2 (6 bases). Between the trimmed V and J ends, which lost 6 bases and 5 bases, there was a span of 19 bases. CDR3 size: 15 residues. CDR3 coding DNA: TGTGCCAGCAGCTCCAGTTTCGGGGGTGGTGAGACCCAGTACTTC. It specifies CASSSSFGGGETQYF.

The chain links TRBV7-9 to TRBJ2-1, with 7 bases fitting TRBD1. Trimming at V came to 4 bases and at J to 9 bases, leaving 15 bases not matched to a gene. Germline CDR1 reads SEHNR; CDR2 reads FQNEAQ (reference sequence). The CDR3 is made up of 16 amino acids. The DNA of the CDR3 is TGTGCCAGCAGCTCCTTGGCAACAGGGGCTTTCGCTGAGCAGTTCTTC. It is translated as CASSSLATGAFAEQFF.

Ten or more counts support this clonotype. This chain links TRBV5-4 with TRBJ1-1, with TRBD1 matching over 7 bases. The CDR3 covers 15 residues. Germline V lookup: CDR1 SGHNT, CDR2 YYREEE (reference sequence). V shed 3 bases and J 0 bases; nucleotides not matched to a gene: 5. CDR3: CASSSPGTVNTEAFF. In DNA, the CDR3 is TGTGCCAGCAGCTCACCCGGGACAGTGAACACTGAAGCTTTCTTT. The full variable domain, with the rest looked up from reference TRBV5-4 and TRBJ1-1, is ETGVTQSPTHLIKTRGQQVTLRCSSQSGHNTVSWYQQALGQGPQFIFQYYREEENGRGNFPPRFSGLQFPNYSSELNVNALELDDSALYLCASSSPGTVNTEAFFGQGTRLTVV.

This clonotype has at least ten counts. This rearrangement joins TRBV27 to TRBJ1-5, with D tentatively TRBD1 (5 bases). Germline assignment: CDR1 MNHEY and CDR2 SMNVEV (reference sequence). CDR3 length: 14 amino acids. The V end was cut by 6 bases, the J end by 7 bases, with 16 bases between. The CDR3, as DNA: TGTGCCAGCAGCTTCTCAGGGATCGGCCAGCCCCAGCATTTT. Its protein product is CASSFSGIGQPQHF.

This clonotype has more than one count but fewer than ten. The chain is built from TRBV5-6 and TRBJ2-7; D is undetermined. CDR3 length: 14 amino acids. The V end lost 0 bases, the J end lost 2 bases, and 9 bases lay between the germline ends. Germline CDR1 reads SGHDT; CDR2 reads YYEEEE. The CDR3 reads CASSLGVMAYEQYF. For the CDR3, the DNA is TGTGCCAGCAGCTTGGGGGTCATGGCCTACGAGCAGTACTTC.

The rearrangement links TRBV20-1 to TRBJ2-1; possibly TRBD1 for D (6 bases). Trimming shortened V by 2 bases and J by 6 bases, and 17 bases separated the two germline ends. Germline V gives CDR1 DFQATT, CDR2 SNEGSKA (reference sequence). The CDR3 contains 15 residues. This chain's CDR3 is CSARRSTGPLNEQFF. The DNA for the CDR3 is TGCAGTGCTAGAAGGTCCACAGGGCCCCTCAATGAGCAGTTCTTC.

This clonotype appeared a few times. The CDR3 bases are TGTGCCAGCAGCCCTGGGGGGGCCGGTTGGAATGAGCAGTTCTTC. Residues: CASSPGGAGWNEQFF. The J gene is TRBJ2-1, the V gene TRBV12-3 or TRBV12-4; D may be TRBD2 (7 bases). Deletions cut 6 bases from V and 7 bases from J, with 19 bases between. There are 15 residues in the CDR3.

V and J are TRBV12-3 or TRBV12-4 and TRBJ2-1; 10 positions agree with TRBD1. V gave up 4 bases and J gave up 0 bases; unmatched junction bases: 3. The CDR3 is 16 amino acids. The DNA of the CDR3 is TGTGCCAGCAGTTCCGGGACAGGGGTCTCCTACAATGAGCAGTTCTTC. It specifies CASSSGTGVSYNEQFF.

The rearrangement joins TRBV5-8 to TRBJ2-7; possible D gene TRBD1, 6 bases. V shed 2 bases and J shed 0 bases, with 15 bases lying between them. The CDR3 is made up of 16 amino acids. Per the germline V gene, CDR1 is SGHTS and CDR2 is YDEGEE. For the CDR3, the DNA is TGTGCCAGCAGCTTTTCCCGGGACACCTACTCCTACGAGCAGTACTTC. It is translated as CASSFSRDTYSYEQYF.

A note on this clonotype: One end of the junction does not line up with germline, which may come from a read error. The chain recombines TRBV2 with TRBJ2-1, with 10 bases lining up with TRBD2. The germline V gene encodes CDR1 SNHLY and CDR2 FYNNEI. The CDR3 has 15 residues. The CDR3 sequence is CASYIGTSVQNEQSF. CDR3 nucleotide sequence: TGTGCCAGCTACATCGGGACTAGCGTCCAGAATGAGCAGTCCTTC.

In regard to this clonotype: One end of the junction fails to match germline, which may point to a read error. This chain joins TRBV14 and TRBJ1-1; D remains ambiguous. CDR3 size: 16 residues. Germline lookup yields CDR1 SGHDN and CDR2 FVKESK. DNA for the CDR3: TGTGCCAGCAGCCAAGATTTTCGAACCATGAACACTGAAGCTCTCTTT. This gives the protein CASSQDFRTMNTEALF.

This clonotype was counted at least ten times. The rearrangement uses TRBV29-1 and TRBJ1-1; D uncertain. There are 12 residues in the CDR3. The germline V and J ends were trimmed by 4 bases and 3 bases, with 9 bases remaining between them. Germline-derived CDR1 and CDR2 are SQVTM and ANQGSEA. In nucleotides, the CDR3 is TGCAGCGTTGGATCTCCGTACACTGAAGCTTTCTTT. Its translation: CSVGSPYTEAFF.